The clone carrying this T cell receptor beta chain showed up just once. These data are taken from a study of T cell changes during pregnancy in multiple sclerosis. The V gene end was trimmed by 6 bases and the J gene end by 8 bases; junction bases not matched to a gene: 13. Germline V lookup: CDR1 MNHEY, CDR2 SMNVEV (reference sequence). The CDR3 is 17 residues long. Profiling relied on immunoSEQ multiplex PCR, and the TCRdb table lists in-frame clones only, not all of them. This table has tens of thousands of clones, 85% to 95% appearing once. This chain links TRBV27 with TRBJ2-1; 13 bases line up with TRBD2. Sequencing used peripheral blood, obtained after pregnancy. The sequence was obtained from a female donor with multiple sclerosis, enrolled in a pregnancy study. CDR3 residues: CASRETTSGRFLDEQFF. The CDR3 DNA reads TGTGCCAGCAGAGAGACGACTAGCGGGAGGTTCTTGGATGAGCAGTTCTTC.